The rows below give T cell receptor beta chains drawn from one sample of a study of blood T cell repertoires in COVID-19. Data came from immunoSEQ multiplex PCR; TCRdb stores just in-frame clones and leaves some out. This repertoire shows 200,000 to 250,000 clones, roughly 84% found once; its top ten account for roughly 18%. Sequencing was performed on peripheral blood. The receptor source for this set is an elderly woman with active or convalescent COVID-19. The CDR3 runs from the conserved cysteine through the conserved F or W. The order of the fields is D gene, V gene, J gene, clone size, CDR3 protein, CDR3 DNA. The D gene is left open where the match is weak. Some rows have no size entry. The others give once, few or many, or a class for an expanded clone.

TRBD2	TRBV7-2	TRBJ2-4	-	CASRGGSKNIQYF	TGTGCCAGCAGGGGGGGGTCAAAAAACATTCAGTACTTC
TRBD2	TRBV24-1	TRBJ2-1	-	CATSDPMAGGVYNEQFF	TGTGCCACCAGTGACCCGATGGCGGGGGGCGTCTACAATGAGCAGTTCTTC
-	TRBV12-3/TRBV12-4	TRBJ2-1	-	CASTSDWANEQFF	TGTGCCAGCACTTCGGACTGGGCCAATGAGCAGTTCTTC
-	TRBV24-1	TRBJ2-1	-	CTTSDYGGADATYNEQFF	TGTACCACCAGTGATTATGGTGGGGCCGATGCTACCTACAATGAGCAGTTCTTC
TRBD1	TRBV2	TRBJ2-6	-	CASSAGTGNSGANVLTF	TGTGCCAGCAGTGCCGGGACAGGAAACTCTGGGGCCAACGTCCTGACTTTC
-	TRBV6-6	TRBJ2-2	-	CASSGGANTGELFF	TGTGCCAGCAGTGGCGGGGCGAACACCGGGGAGCTGTTTTTT
TRBD1	TRBV5-5	TRBJ1-5	-	CASSPGQGANQPQHF	TGTGCCAGCAGCCCGGGACAGGGAGCCAATCAGCCCCAGCATTTT
-	TRBV28	TRBJ2-3	-	CASSKRSTDTQYF	TGTGCCAGCAGTAAGAGAAGCACAGATACGCAGTATTTT
-	TRBV12-1	TRBJ1-6	-	CASSFGSGQVYNSPLHF	TGTGCCAGCAGCTTTGGTTCGGGACAGGTCTATAATTCACCCCTCCACTTT
TRBD1	TRBV10-3	TRBJ2-3	-	CAISGSLTGANTDTQYF	TGTGCCATCAGTGGATCATTGACAGGGGCGAACACAGATACGCAGTATTTT
-	TRBV6-1	TRBJ2-1	-	CASSEFSLSYNEQFF	TGTGCCAGCAGTGAATTTTCCCTCTCCTACAATGAGCAGTTCTTC
-	TRBV15	TRBJ1-4	-	CATSRDGLGSHRKLFF	TGTGCCACCAGCAGAGATGGTTTAGGGAGTCATCGAAAACTGTTTTTT
TRBD1	TRBV5-1	TRBJ2-5	-	CASSLAFKGAGQETQYF	TGCGCCAGCAGCTTGGCCTTTAAGGGGGCAGGGCAAGAGACCCAGTACTTC
TRBD1	TRBV6-5	TRBJ1-2	once	CASSNSDRGPRGYTF	TGTGCCAGCAGTAACTCCGACAGGGGGCCGCGGGGCTACACCTTC
TRBD1	TRBV27	TRBJ1-5	-	CASRPWTGADQPQHF	TGTGCCAGCAGACCCTGGACAGGGGCGGATCAGCCCCAGCATTTT
-	TRBV6-2/TRBV6-3	TRBJ2-7	-	CASSTRGLAWNEQYF	TGTGCCAGCAGCACGCGGGGGCTAGCTTGGAACGAGCAGTACTTC
-	TRBV6-4	TRBJ1-2	-	CASSVTTAGGGGYTF	TGTGCCAGCAGTGTGACCACTGCGGGGGGCGGTGGCTACACCTTC
-	TRBV5-1	TRBJ1-6	-	CASSLQDWNSPLHF	TGCGCCAGCAGCCTACAGGATTGGAATTCACCCCTCCACTTT
TRBD1	TRBV6-2/TRBV6-3	TRBJ1-5	few	CASSSGQASNQPQHF	TGTGCCAGCAGTTCCGGACAGGCTAGCAATCAGCCCCAGCATTTT
-	TRBV5-6	TRBJ1-1	-	CASSLDPGRASEAFF	TGTGCCAGCAGCTTGGATCCAGGGCGAGCTTCTGAAGCTTTCTTT
-	TRBV19	TRBJ2-7	-	CASSIHISRTREQYF	TGTGCCAGTAGTATCCACATTTCCAGGACTCGTGAGCAGTACTTC
-	TRBV30	TRBJ1-1	-	CAWTRQDNMNTEAFF	TGTGCCTGGACTAGACAGGACAACATGAACACTGAAGCTTTCTTT
-	TRBV6-5	TRBJ1-5	-	CASGAGPYSNQPQHF	TGTGCCAGCGGGGCAGGTCCCTATAGCAATCAGCCCCAGCATTTT
TRBD1	TRBV5-1	TRBJ2-4	-	CASSPGTALAKNIQYF	TGCGCCAGCAGCCCCGGGACAGCTCTAGCCAAAAACATTCAGTACTTC
TRBD2	TRBV29-1	TRBJ2-3	-	CSVPTSGGLDTQYF	TGCAGCGTGCCCACTAGCGGGGGATTGGATACGCAGTATTTT
-	TRBV5-1	TRBJ1-2	-	CASSLAIGQGARGYTF	TGCGCCAGCAGCTTGGCCATTGGTCAGGGCGCCCGCGGCTACACCTTC
TRBD1	TRBV29-1	TRBJ2-7	-	CSVLYLGQGNSYEQYF	TGCAGCGTCCTCTACCTCGGACAGGGGAACTCCTACGAGCAGTACTTC
-	TRBV3-1/TRBV3-2	TRBJ1-3	-	CASSLRTEGNTIYF	TGTGCCAGCAGCCTTCGGACAGAAGGAAACACCATATATTTT
TRBD1	TRBV28	TRBJ1-2	-	CASRPTGRDGYTF	TGTGCCAGCAGACCGACAGGGCGGGACGGCTACACCTTC
TRBD2	TRBV9	TRBJ2-5	-	CASNSAGGQQETQYF	TGTGCCAGCAACTCAGCGGGAGGGCAACAAGAGACCCAGTACTTC
TRBD2	TRBV7-8	TRBJ2-1	few	CASSPSGRGRGEQFF	TGTGCCAGCAGCCCTAGCGGGAGGGGACGTGGTGAGCAGTTCTTC
TRBD1	TRBV5-1	TRBJ2-1	-	CASSLTGGNEQFF	TGCGCCAGCAGCTTGACAGGGGGCAATGAGCAGTTCTTC
TRBD2	TRBV5-1	TRBJ2-1	-	CASSLRLAGSGGSSTQFF	TGCGCCAGCAGCTTGAGACTAGCGGGATCGGGGGGGTCCTCAACCCAGTTCTTC
TRBD2	TRBV29-1	TRBJ2-3	-	CSVSSGSTDTQYF	TGCAGCGTCAGTAGCGGGAGCACAGATACGCAGTATTTT
TRBD1	TRBV4-3	TRBJ2-1	-	CASSQRDSLSNEQFF	TGCGCCAGCAGCCAACGGGACAGCCTATCCAATGAGCAGTTCTTC
-	TRBV6-4	TRBJ1-2	once	CASSDRPGGRGEWYGYTF	TGTGCCAGCAGTGACCGACCGGGGGGCAGGGGAGAATGGTATGGCTACACCTTC
TRBD1	TRBV12-5	TRBJ2-5	-	CASGLFSPLSGTGGEGAQYF	TGTGCTAGTGGTTTGTTCTCCCCTCTCTCCGGGACAGGGGGCGAAGGGGCCCAGTACTTC
-	TRBV30	TRBJ2-3	-	CAWSGGDHALTDTQYF	TGTGCCTGGAGTGGGGGGGATCACGCTCTCACAGATACGCAGTATTTT
TRBD2	TRBV19	TRBJ2-5	-	CASSITNPGGETQYF	TGTGCCAGTAGTATCACGAACCCGGGGGGAGAGACCCAGTACTTC
-	TRBV7-9	TRBJ2-2	-	CASSKPLLNTGELFF	TGTGCCAGCAGCAAGCCACTACTGAACACCGGGGAGCTGTTTTTT
TRBD2	TRBV3-1/TRBV3-2	TRBJ2-3	-	CASSQAPLAGSTDTQYF	TGTGCCAGCAGCCAAGCTCCCCTAGCGGGTAGCACAGATACGCAGTATTTT
TRBD1	TRBV5-1	TRBJ2-7	-	CASSKGTVASSYEQYF	TGCGCCAGCAGCAAAGGGACAGTTGCTAGCTCCTACGAGCAGTACTTC
-	TRBV7-9	TRBJ1-5	-	CASSPGDRNQPQHF	TGTGCCAGCAGCCCCGGTGATCGCAATCAGCCCCAGCATTTT
-	TRBV19	TRBJ2-3	-	CASSGLTTMIDTQYF	TGTGCCAGTAGTGGTCTAACCACCATGATAGATACGCAGTATTTT
-	TRBV2	TRBJ1-2	-	CASSDRSSHYGYTF	TGTGCCAGCAGTGATAGAAGTTCCCACTATGGCTACACCTTC
-	TRBV5-6	TRBJ1-5	-	CASSLSRGQPQHF	TGTGCCAGCAGCTTGTCGAGAGGCCAGCCCCAGCATTTT
-	TRBV6-5	TRBJ2-7	once	CASAYFSSYEQYF	TGTGCCAGCGCTTATTTCAGCTCCTACGAGCAGTACTTC
-	TRBV18	TRBJ2-6	-	CASSPTVAGANVLTF	TGTGCCAGCTCACCAACGGTGGCTGGGGCCAACGTCCTGACTTTC